The next 31 T cell receptor beta chains were all read from a single sample in a study of glioma-infiltrating T cells. The iRepertoire nested amplicon-rescue multiplex PCR amplified TCR alpha and beta CDR3s from RNA. TCRdb itself ran the multiplex PCR reads through MiXCR, one entry per CDR3 protein. The sample consists of some 190,000 distinct CDR3 sequences, roughly a third of them appearing once. Sequenced: glioma tissue, nonneoplastic brain tissue, or PBMCs (not recorded which). These receptors all stem from a human donor with low-grade glioma or glioblastoma, undergoing nonglioma brain surgery, or in good health (not recorded which).

This chain uses TRBV29-1 with TRBJ2-7, with D hard to call. CDR1 is SQVTM and CDR2 is ANQGSEA in the germline V gene. The V gene lost 2 bases and the J gene lost 1 base, with 6 bases spanning the gap. The CDR3 has 12 residues. The CDR3: CSVEIESYEQYF. Here the CDR3 DNA reads TGCAGCGTTGAAATCGAATCCTACGAGCAGTACTTC.

The genes are TRBV9 and TRBJ2-1; a possible D gene is TRBD2 (5 bases). Germline V gene data show CDR1 as SGDLS and CDR2 as YYNGEE. The CDR3 sequence is 15 residues long. V was cut by 2 bases and J by 12 bases, with 21 bases left in between. CDR3 amino acids: CASSVNEVRGGRQFF. The CDR3 nucleotides read TGTGCCAGCAGCGTCAACGAGGTTAGAGGAGGCAGGCAGTTCTTC.

This clonotype was seen a handful of times. The rearrangement uses TRBV12-3 or TRBV12-4 and TRBJ2-3, with 10 bases fitting TRBD2. The CDR3 contains 16 residues. J was trimmed by 0 bases and V by 8 bases; bases with no gene match: 8. CDR3 region: CASPRELAGSTDTQYF. DNA for the CDR3: TGTGCCAGCCCCCGGGAACTAGCGGGAAGCACAGATACGCAGTATTTT.

Details on this clonotype: Since no conserved phenylalanine or tryptophan closes the CDR3, a read error is the likely cause. CDR3 sequence reads: CASSLVWVEMDIQYL. As DNA, the CDR3 is TGTGCCAGCAGCTTAGTTTGGGTAGAGATGGACATTCAGTACCTC. The V call is TRBV7-2, the J call TRBJ2-4; D unresolved. The germline V gene encodes CDR1 SGHTA and CDR2 FQGNSA. The CDR3 is 15 amino acids. V was trimmed by 1 base and J by 8 bases, leaving 15 bases between them.

The chain is built from TRBV19 and TRBJ1-1, with D uncertain. The CDR3 totals 14 residues. With 3 bases removed from V and 4 bases from J, the gap between germline ends came to 12 bases. CDR1 and CDR2 (germline): LNHDA, SQIVND (reference sequence). The CDR3 DNA is TGTGCCAGTAGTATCTCCCATCGCGGCACTGAAGCTTTCTTT. The encoded protein is CASSISHRGTEAFF.

The rearrangement links TRBV12-3 or TRBV12-4 to TRBJ2-1, with D hard to call. V was trimmed by 2 bases and J by 7 bases, leaving 9 bases between them. The length of the CDR3 is 13 residues. The CDR3 is CASSLHVRNEQFF. The CDR3 DNA is TGTGCCAGCAGTTTACATGTCCGTAATGAGCAGTTCTTC.

The sample holds many counts of this clonotype. This rearrangement joins TRBV7-2 to TRBJ1-2; D is possibly TRBD1 (5 bases). Germline V lookup: CDR1 SGHTA, CDR2 FQGNSA. This CDR3 comprises 13 residues. The V gene lost 5 bases and the J gene lost 3 bases, with 10 bases spanning the gap. In DNA form, the CDR3 reads TGTGCCAGCAGCCCGGACAAAGACTATGGCTACACCTTC. This encodes CASSPDKDYGYTF.

There are many counts of this clonotype. The chain joins TRBV20-1 to TRBJ2-7, with TRBD1 matching 7 bases. V dropped 5 bases and J dropped 6; count of bases not matched to a gene: 7. CDR1 is DFQATT, CDR2 SNEGSKA, per germline (reference sequence). The CDR3 is 12 residues long. The CDR3 coding sequence is TGCAGTGCTCCCGGGACAGTGGGCGAGCAGTACTTC. Encoded protein: CSAPGTVGEQYF.

This clonotype occurred many times. The rearrangement joins TRBV6-2 or TRBV6-3 to TRBJ2-1; tentative D call: TRBD2 (5 bases). CDR3 length equals 12 residues. The V end was cut by 5 bases, the J end by 6 bases, with 8 bases between. Germline CDR1 and CDR2: MNHEY and SVGEGT. The CDR3 loop reads CASSVSANEQFF. The CDR3 region has the DNA TGTGCCAGCAGTGTTAGCGCCAATGAGCAGTTCTTC.

Only one count was recorded for this clonotype. A much larger clone differs from this one at a single base, so this may be a read error. The chain recombines TRBV7-9 with TRBJ1-4, with D tentatively TRBD1 (6 bases). This CDR3 spans 14 amino acids. V lost 1 base and J lost 11, with 14 bases in between. The germline V gene encodes CDR1 SEHNR and CDR2 FQNEAQ (reference sequence). The CDR3 sequence is CASSLDRGKDKLFF. CDR3 coding DNA: TGTGCCAGCAGCTTAGATAGGGGGAAGGACAAACTGTTTTTT.

A remark on this clonotype: A much larger clone lies a single base off, so this may be a read error. As the CDR3 is not closed by the conserved phenylalanine or tryptophan, this likely results from a read error. This chain links TRBV3-1 with TRBJ1-2; 7 bases line up with TRBD1. Germline CDR1 LGHDT, CDR2 YNNKEL (reference sequence). V lost 2 bases, J lost 8 bases, and 14 bases stayed unmatched. The CDR3 extends over 16 amino acids. The CDR3 is CASSQQDRIFRGGYTL. CDR3 nucleotide sequence: TGTGCCAGCAGCCAACAGGACAGGATTTTTAGGGGAGGCTACACCTTG.

A single count supports this clonotype. One base away lies a much larger clone, so this may be a sequencing read error. V gene TRBV19 combines with J gene TRBJ1-5; D not resolved. CDR3 length: 13 residues. Germline V lookup: CDR1 LNHDA, CDR2 SQIVND (reference sequence). The CDR3 reads CASSIATDQLQHF. CDR3 in DNA: TGTGCCAGTAGTATCGCGACGGATCAGCTCCAGCATTTT.

A remark on this clonotype: This may be a read error, as it is one base from a much larger clone. The chain is built from TRBV24-1 and TRBJ2-5; possibly TRBD1 for D (6 bases). Germline-derived CDR1 and CDR2 are KGHDR and SFDVKD. The CDR3 covers 13 residues. CDR3 in amino acids: CATSGTPQETRYF. The CDR3 nucleotides are TGTGCCACCAGCGGGACACCCCAAGAGACCCGGTACTTC.

The chain is built from TRBV6-9 and TRBJ2-5; TRBD2 might be the D (6 bases). Germline V CDR1 and CDR2: MNHGY, SVAAGI. Trimming shortened V by 11 bases and J by 5 bases, and 21 bases separated the two germline ends. The CDR3 extends over 14 amino acids. The CDR3 region is CARKRDSRRETQYF. CDR3 sequence (DNA): TGTGCCCGCAAAAGGGACTCTAGGCGGGAGACCCAGTACTTC.

This clonotype was picked up many times. J is TRBJ2-7 and V is TRBV6-1, with TRBD2 matching over 10 bases. V lost 10 bases to trimming and J lost 3 bases; unmatched junction nucleotides: 6. The germline CDR1 and CDR2 sequences are MNHNS and SASEGT. There are 13 residues in the CDR3. The CDR3 spells CATKLAGNYEQYF. The CDR3 coding sequence is TGTGCCACAAAACTAGCGGGGAACTACGAGCAGTACTTC.

A single count supports this clonotype. The chain combines TRBV6-2 or TRBV6-3 with TRBJ2-1; 9 nucleotides align to TRBD2. CDR1 MNHEY and CDR2 SVGEGT come from the germline V gene. V lost 7 bases, J lost 0 bases, and 10 bases stayed unmatched. CDR3 length equals 17 residues. The DNA of the CDR3 is TGTGCCAGCACTCCCCTAGCGGGGACCAACTCCTACAATGAGCAGTTCTTC. Translating it yields CASTPLAGTNSYNEQFF.

This rearrangement joins TRBV4-1 to TRBJ2-3, with 7 bases lining up with TRBD2. The CDR3 spans 16 residues. Germline assignment: CDR1 MGHRA and CDR2 YSYEKL. Germline trimming cut 4 bases from V and 2 bases from J; bases unmatched to any gene: 9. CDR3 nucleotides: TGCGCCAGCAGCCGAGGGACTATCGGGTTCACAGATACGCAGTATTTT. Translated: CASSRGTIGFTDTQYF.

The chain couples TRBV27 to TRBJ2-1, with TRBD2 identical over 14 bases. CDR1 and CDR2 (germline): MNHEY, SMNVEV (reference sequence). The trim removed 10 bases at V and 9 bases at J, leaving 11 bases unmatched. This CDR3 has 15 residues. For the CDR3, the DNA is TGTGCCACCCAAGGACTAGCGGGAGGCGGTAGTGAGCAGTTCTTC. It translates to CATQGLAGGGSEQFF.

Of note for this clonotype: At one of its ends the junction is not consistent with the germline gene, which may arise from a read error. The V call is TRBV7-6, the J call TRBJ2-5; D tentatively reads TRBD1 or TRBD2 (7 bases each). This CDR3 is built from 17 residues. Germline V CDR1 and CDR2: SGHVS, FNYEAQ. In DNA, the CDR3 is TGTGCCGGCAGCTTAGCAGGGAGGGGGCCCCTCCAAGAGACCCAGTACTTC. Translated, it gives CAGSLAGRGPLQETQYF.

Concerning this clonotype itself: This may be a read error: a much more frequent sequence differs by one nucleotide. The rearrangement joins TRBV6-6 to TRBJ2-7; unclear D gene. In germline, CDR1 is MNHNY, CDR2 SVGAGI (reference sequence). The CDR3 is 14 residues long. V lost 4 bases, J lost 7 bases, and 17 bases lay in between. CDR3 in DNA: TGTGCCAGCAGTTCCACCAAAGGCCCGTGGGAGCAGTACTTC. Translating gives CASSSTKGPWEQYF.

This clonotype was picked up many times. This chain joins TRBV6-1 and TRBJ2-1; 7 positions match TRBD2. The CDR3 length is 14 residues. Per germline, CDR1 MNHNS and CDR2 SASEGT. V lost 10 bases to trimming and J lost 1 base; unmatched junction nucleotides: 7. CDR3 in amino acids: CATARRESYNEQFF. CDR3 DNA sequence: TGTGCCACGGCCAGGCGGGAGTCCTACAATGAGCAGTTCTTC.

Of note for this clonotype: This clone may be a read error of a much larger clone one base away. The V and J genes are TRBV7-9 and TRBJ2-3, with D possibly being TRBD2 (7 bases). Trimming pared 7 bases from V and 4 bases from J, leaving 18 bases between. The germline V gene encodes CDR1 SEHNR and CDR2 FQNEAQ (reference sequence). This CDR3 is built from 15 residues. The DNA of the CDR3 is TGTGCCAGCATCCCATGGGGGGGCTGGGCAGATACGCAGTATTTT. Translation gives CASIPWGGWADTQYF.

This clonotype was found many times. This chain connects TRBV7-2 to TRBJ2-3; 9 nucleotides match TRBD1. The germline CDR1 and CDR2 sequences are SGHTA and FQGNSA. The CDR3 covers 16 residues. Unmatched junction bases numbered 9, after V lost 0 bases and J lost 8 bases. In DNA, the CDR3 is TGTGCCAGCAGCTTAGCAATGGGACAGGGTGTTGGTACGCAGTATTTT. The encoded protein is CASSLAMGQGVGTQYF.

Remarks on this clonotype: One base away lies a much larger clone, so this may be a sequencing read error. The gene calls are TRBV7-2 and TRBJ2-1, with D perhaps matching TRBD2 (7 bases). Germline values: CDR1 SGHTA, CDR2 FQGNSA. Deletions cut 5 bases from V and 10 bases from J, with 24 bases between. The CDR3 consists of 16 residues. CDR3 in amino acids: CASSPNTGRGSYEQFF. CDR3 in DNA: TGTGCCAGCAGCCCAAATACAGGGCGGGGGTCCTACGAGCAGTTCTTC.

At least ten counts were recorded for this clonotype. The rearrangement joins TRBV27 to TRBJ2-4; tentatively, D is TRBD2 (6 bases). V lost 5 bases to trimming and J lost 6 bases, with 14 bases between them. The CDR3 covers 14 residues. Germline values: CDR1 MNHEY, CDR2 SMNVEV (reference sequence). The CDR3 is CASSPGTLGNIQYF. The CDR3 DNA follows: TGTGCCAGCAGTCCTGGGACTCTCGGAAACATTCAGTACTTC.

Of note for this clonotype: Relative to the germline gene, one junction end is altered; a read error may explain this. J is TRBJ2-6 and V is TRBV27; the D is unclear. The CDR3 is 15 residues long. The germline CDR1 and CDR2 sequences are MNHEY and SMNVEV (reference sequence). The CDR3 nucleotides are TGTGCCAGCAGTTTTGGTAGCTCTTGGGCCAACGTCCTGACTTTC. The encoded protein is CASSFGSSWANVLTF.

This clonotype was detected a few times. This rearrangement joins TRBV5-4 to TRBJ1-3, with 10 bases identical to TRBD1. The V and J ends lost 3 bases and 8 bases, in that order; junction bases with no gene match: 5. Germline V gene lookup returns CDR1 SGHNT and CDR2 YYREEE (reference sequence). The CDR3 runs to 14 residues. The CDR3 bases are TGTGCCAGCAGCTCTGGGACAGGGGCGCACACCATATATTTT. Translated: CASSSGTGAHTIYF. Drawing the rest from reference TRBV5-4 and TRBJ1-3, the complete variable domain is ETGVTQSPTHLIKTRGQQVTLRCSSQSGHNTVSWYQQALGQGPQFIFQYYREEENGRGNFPPRFSGLQFPNYSSELNVNALELDDSALYLCASSSGTGAHTIYFGEGSWLTVV.

This clonotype was counted ten times or more. The chain joins TRBV28 to TRBJ2-1; unclear D gene. There are 15 residues in the CDR3. V was pared by 6 bases and J by 6 bases, with 18 bases between. CDR1 is MDHEN, CDR2 SYDVKM, per germline. CDR3 DNA: TGTGCCAGCAGCCTAGAAAATCGCCTTGGCAATGAGCAGTTCTTC. Protein sequence: CASSLENRLGNEQFF.

About this clonotype: This sequence may be a read error, since a much larger clone differs from it by one base. The chain is built from TRBV12-3 or TRBV12-4 and TRBJ2-1; D is unclear. The CDR3 spans 11 residues. The CDR3 DNA reads TGTGCCAGCAGTCAAGCATATGAGCAGCTCTTC. Protein: CASSQAYEQLF.

The V call is TRBV12-3 or TRBV12-4, the J call TRBJ2-1, with TRBD2 identical over 13 bases. V lost 5 bases and J lost 13; bases outside the gene matches: 11. The CDR3 extends over 15 amino acids. This CDR3 reads CASSPGLAGVETQFF. Written as DNA, the CDR3 is TGTGCCAGCAGTCCAGGACTAGCGGGAGTAGAGACCCAGTTCTTC.

This clonotype was observed a single time. The chain joins TRBV28 to TRBJ2-1; 10 bases are shared with TRBD2. Germline lookup yields CDR1 MDHEN and CDR2 SYDVKM. With V trimmed by 5 bases and J by 7 bases, 8 bases remained unmatched. The CDR3 loop spans 15 amino acids. The chain's CDR3 is CASSPPLAGVNEQFF. The CDR3 nucleotides are TGTGCCAGCAGTCCCCCCCTAGCGGGAGTTAATGAGCAGTTCTTC.